A single TCR beta chain is shown here with its context. The antigen remains unidentified. MiXCR, run by TCRdb on the 5' RACE reads, gives a single entry per CDR3 protein. The sample holds 300,000 or so distinct CDR3 sequences, approximately 3.9% seen once. This sample stems from a study of T cells after yellow fever vaccination. Regarding the study as a whole: Of the clonotypes, a small share occurred in both CD4 and CD8 compartments. One caveat is that FACS-sorted repertoires could contain abundant clonotypes contaminating from the bulk population.

The V gene's germline CDR1 is DFQATT and CDR2 SNEGSKA (reference sequence). The CDR3 spans 15 residues. Trimming cost V 2 bases and J 5 bases; bases outside gene matches: 7. The material sequenced was PBMCs, taken 5 days after the yellow fever booster vaccination. The sequence derives from a young man who received the YFV17D yellow fever vaccine. The chain joins TRBV20-1 to TRBJ1-1, with 11 bases aligning to TRBD1. CDR3 DNA: TGCAGTGCTAGAACCCCGGGACAGGGGGAGACTGAAGCTTTCTTT. This encodes CSARTPGQGETEAFF.